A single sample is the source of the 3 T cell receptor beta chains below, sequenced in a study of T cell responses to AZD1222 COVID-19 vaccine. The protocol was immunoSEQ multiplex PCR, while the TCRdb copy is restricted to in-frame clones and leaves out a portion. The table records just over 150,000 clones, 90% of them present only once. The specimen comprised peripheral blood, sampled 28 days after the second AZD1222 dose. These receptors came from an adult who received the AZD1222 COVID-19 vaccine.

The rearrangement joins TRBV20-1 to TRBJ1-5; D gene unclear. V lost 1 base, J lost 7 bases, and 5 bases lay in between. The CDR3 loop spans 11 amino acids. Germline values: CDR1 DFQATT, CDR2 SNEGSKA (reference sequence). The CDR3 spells CSARVGQPQHF. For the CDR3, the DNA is TGCAGTGCTAGAGTGGGGCAGCCCCAGCATTTT.

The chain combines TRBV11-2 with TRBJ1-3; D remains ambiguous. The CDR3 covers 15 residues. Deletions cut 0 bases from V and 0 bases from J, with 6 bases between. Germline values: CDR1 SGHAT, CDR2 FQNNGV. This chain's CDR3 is CASSLEPSSGNTIYF. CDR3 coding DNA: TGTGCCAGCAGCTTAGAGCCATCCTCTGGAAACACCATATATTTT.

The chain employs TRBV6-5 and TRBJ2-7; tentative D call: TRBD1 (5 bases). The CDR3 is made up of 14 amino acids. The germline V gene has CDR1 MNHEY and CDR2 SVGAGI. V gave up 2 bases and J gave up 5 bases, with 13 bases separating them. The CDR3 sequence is CASSYIRAFDEQYF. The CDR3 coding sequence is TGTGCCAGCAGTTACATCAGGGCCTTTGACGAGCAGTACTTC.